The 2 T cell receptor beta chains presented below share a single source sample, sequenced in a study of shared clonotypes between healthy human individuals. Repertoires were generated with immunoSEQ multiplex PCR, while TCRdb's copy carries only in-frame clones and drops some. The sample lists hundreds of thousands of clones, around 97% occurring once. Material: naive CD4+ T cells sorted from blood. As for subset: CD45RA+ positively selected. Every receptor here comes from a woman aged 30 to 39 in good health.

The chain joins TRBV2 to TRBJ2-5, with 8 nucleotides matching TRBD2. Germline V lookup: CDR1 SNHLY, CDR2 FYNNEI. V lost 6 bases, J lost 5 bases, and 5 bases stayed unmatched. There are 13 residues in the CDR3. The CDR3 DNA is TGTGCCAGCAGGGAGACTAGCGCGGAGACCCAGTACTTC. Protein: CASRETSAETQYF. The full variable domain, rest sourced from reference TRBV2 and TRBJ2-5, is EPEVTQTPSHQVTQMGQEVILRCVPISNHLYFYWYRQILGQKVEFLVSFYNNEISEKSEIFDDQFSVERPDGSNFTLKIRSTKLEDSAMYFCASRETSAETQYFGPGTRLLVL.

The chain employs TRBV2 and TRBJ1-1; D unresolved. CDR3 size: 17 residues. Trimming stripped 4 bases from V and 1 base from J, with 19 bases between. The germline V gene has CDR1 SNHLY and CDR2 FYNNEI. The CDR3 DNA is TGTGCCAGCAGTGGCCCCTTTCGACGGAACTCGAACACTGAAGCTTTCTTT. Encoded protein: CASSGPFRRNSNTEAFF.